This T cell receptor (beta chain) was sequenced for a study of shared clonotypes between healthy human individuals. Generated by immunoSEQ multiplex PCR, the TCRdb table keeps only in-frame clones and is missing some. The sample yields over a million clones, 96% seen once. This receptor was identified in a man aged 25 to 40 in good health. The sequencing input was naive CD4+ T cells sorted from blood. Subset specified: CD45RA+ positively selected.

CDR3 sequence reads: CASSQVGTGASYEQYF. The DNA for the CDR3 is TGTGCCAGCAGCCAAGTTGGGACAGGGGCATCATACGAGCAGTACTTC. This chain links TRBV4-2 with TRBJ2-7; 10 nucleotides match TRBD1. CDR1 is LGHNA, CDR2 YNFKEQ, per germline. The CDR3 extends over 16 amino acids. After removal of 1 base from V and 4 bases from J, the junction contained 7 bases not matched to a gene.